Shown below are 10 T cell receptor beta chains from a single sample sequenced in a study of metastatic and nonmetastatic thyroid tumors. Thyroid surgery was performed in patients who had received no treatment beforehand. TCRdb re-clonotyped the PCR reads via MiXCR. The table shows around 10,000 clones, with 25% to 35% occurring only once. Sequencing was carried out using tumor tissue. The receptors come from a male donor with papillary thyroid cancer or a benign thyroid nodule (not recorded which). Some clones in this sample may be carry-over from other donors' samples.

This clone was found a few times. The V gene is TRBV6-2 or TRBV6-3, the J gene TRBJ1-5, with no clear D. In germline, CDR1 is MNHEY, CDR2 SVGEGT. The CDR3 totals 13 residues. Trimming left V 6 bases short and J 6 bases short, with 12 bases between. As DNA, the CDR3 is TGTGCCAGCAGGAATGGAAGGGCTCAGCCCCAGCATTTT. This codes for CASRNGRAQPQHF.

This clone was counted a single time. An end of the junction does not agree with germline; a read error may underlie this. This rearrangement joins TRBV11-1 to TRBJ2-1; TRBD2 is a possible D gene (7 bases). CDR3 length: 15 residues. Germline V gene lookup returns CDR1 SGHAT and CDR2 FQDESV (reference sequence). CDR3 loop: CASSPGGGGLDEQFF. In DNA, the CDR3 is TGTGCCAGCAGCCCCGGAGGGGGGGGTCTGGATGAGCAGTTTTTC.

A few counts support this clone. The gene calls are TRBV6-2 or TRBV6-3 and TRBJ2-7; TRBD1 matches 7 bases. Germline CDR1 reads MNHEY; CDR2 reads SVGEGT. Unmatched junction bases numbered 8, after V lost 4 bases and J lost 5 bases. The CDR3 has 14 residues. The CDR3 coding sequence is TGTGCCAGCAGTTCCCCGAACAGGGGCCACGAGCAGTACTTC. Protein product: CASSSPNRGHEQYF.

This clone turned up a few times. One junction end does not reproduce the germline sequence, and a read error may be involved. The CDR3 DNA reads TGCTCCAGCAGTGTTAGCGGGAGGTACAATGAGCAGTTCTTC. Translating gives CSSSVSGRYNEQFF. V is TRBV10-1 and J is TRBJ2-1, with TRBD2 matching 10 bases. The CDR3 covers 14 residues. Germline CDR1 is WNHNN and CDR2 is SYGVQD (reference sequence).

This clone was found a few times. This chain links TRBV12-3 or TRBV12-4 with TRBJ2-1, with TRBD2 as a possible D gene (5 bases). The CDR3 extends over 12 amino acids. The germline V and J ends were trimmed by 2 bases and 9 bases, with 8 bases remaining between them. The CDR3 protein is CASSLTGSEQFF. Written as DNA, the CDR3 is TGTGCCAGCAGTTTAACTGGGAGTGAGCAGTTCTTC.

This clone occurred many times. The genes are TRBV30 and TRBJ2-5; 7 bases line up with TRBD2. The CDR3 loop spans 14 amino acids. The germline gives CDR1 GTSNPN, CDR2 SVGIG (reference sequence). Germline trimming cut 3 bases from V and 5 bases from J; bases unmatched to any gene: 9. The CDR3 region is CAWRSEWEGETQYF. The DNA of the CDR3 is TGTGCCTGGAGGTCCGAGTGGGAGGGGGAGACCCAGTACTTC.

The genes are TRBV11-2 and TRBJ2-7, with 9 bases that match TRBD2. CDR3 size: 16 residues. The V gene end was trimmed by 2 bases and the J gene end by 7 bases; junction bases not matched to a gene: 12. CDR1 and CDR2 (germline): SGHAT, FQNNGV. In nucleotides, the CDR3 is TGTGCCAGCAGCTTACACGGGGCGGGGGGGCCGTATGAGCAGTACTTC. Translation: CASSLHGAGGPYEQYF.

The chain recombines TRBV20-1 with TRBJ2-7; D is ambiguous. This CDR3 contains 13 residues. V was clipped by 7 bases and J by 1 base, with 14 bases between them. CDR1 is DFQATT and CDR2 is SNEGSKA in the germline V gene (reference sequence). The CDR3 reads CSVTEIGSYEQYF. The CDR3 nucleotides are TGCAGTGTCACAGAGATCGGATCCTACGAGCAGTACTTC.

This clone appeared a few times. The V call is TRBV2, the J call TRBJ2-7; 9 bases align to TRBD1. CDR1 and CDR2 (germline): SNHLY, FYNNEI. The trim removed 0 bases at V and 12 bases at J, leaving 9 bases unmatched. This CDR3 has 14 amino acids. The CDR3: CASSEAPGQGKPYF. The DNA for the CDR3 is TGTGCCAGCAGTGAAGCCCCCGGACAGGGGAAACCGTACTTC.

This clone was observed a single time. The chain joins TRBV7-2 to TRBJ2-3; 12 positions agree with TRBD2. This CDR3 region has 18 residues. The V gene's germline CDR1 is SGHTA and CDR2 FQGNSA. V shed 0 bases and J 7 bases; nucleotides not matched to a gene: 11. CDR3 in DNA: TGTGCCAGCAGCTTAGCGCGGGGGCTAGCGGGAGGGAGATATACGCAGTATTTT. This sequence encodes CASSLARGLAGGRYTQYF.